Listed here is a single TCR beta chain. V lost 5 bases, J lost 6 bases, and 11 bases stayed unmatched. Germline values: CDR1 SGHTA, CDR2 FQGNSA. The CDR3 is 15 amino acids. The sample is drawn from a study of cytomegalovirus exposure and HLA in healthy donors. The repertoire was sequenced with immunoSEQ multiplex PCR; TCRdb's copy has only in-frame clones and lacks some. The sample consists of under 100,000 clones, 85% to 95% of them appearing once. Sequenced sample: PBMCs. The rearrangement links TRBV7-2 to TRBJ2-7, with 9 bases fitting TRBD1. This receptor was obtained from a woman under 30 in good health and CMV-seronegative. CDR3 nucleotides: TGTGCCAGCAGCCCCCGGACAGGGGCAACTTTCGAGCAGTACTTC. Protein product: CASSPRTGATFEQYF. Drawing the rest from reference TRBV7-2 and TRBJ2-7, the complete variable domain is GAGVSQSPSNKVTEKGKDVELRCDPISGHTALYWYRQSLGQGLEFLIYFQGNSAPDKSGLPSDRFSAERTGGSVSTLTIQRTQQEDSAVYLCASSPRTGATFEQYFGPGTRLTVT.